Below, 16 T cell receptor beta chains from the same sample are listed, as sequenced in a study of a mutant IDH1 vaccine in newly diagnosed glioma. Documented time point: baseline, week 1 (first vaccination visit). Indicated treatment: pre-vaccination baseline after standard-of-care therapy. The data were produced by immunoSEQ multiplex PCR, yet TCRdb's version contains in-frame clones alone and is incomplete. The sample gives fewer than 100,000 clones, about 87% of which show up once; 0.56% is in the top ten. The sequenced sample was PBMCs, obtained from a glioma patient treated with radiotherapy, temozolomide or both. The receptors were gathered from a woman between 45 and 60 years old with glioma.

The chain is built from TRBV6-1 and TRBJ1-4, with TRBD1 matching 7 bases. The CDR3 sequence is 15 residues long. The V gene's germline CDR1 is MNHNS and CDR2 SASEGT. The V gene end was trimmed by 5 bases and the J gene end by 6 bases; junction bases not matched to a gene: 9. DNA for the CDR3: TGTGCCAGCAGTCAGCCGGGACAGTGGGATGAAAAACTGTTTTTT. Its translation is CASSQPGQWDEKLFF.

V and J are TRBV9 and TRBJ1-3; D gene uncertain. Trimming removed 1 base from V and 4 bases from J, with 9 bases in between. CDR1 SGDLS and CDR2 YYNGEE come from the germline V gene. CDR3 length: 14 amino acids. The CDR3 nucleotides read TGTGCCAGCAGCGTACGCGAGAAGGGAAACACCATATATTTT. This gives the protein CASSVREKGNTIYF.

The chain uses TRBV30 and TRBJ1-5; possibly TRBD1 for D (5 bases). Germline values: CDR1 GTSNPN, CDR2 SVGIG (reference sequence). CDR3 size: 12 residues. The V end lost 2 bases, the J end lost 6 bases, and 8 bases lay between the germline ends. CDR3 sequence (DNA): TGTGCCTGGAGTCCAGGGATTCAGCCCCAGCATTTT. Its protein product is CAWSPGIQPQHF.

J is TRBJ1-1 and V is TRBV7-8; D is unresolved. Germline assignment: CDR1 SGHVS and CDR2 FQNEAQ. This CDR3 is 13 amino acids long. Trimming removed 5 bases from V and 4 bases from J, with 11 bases in between. The DNA of the CDR3 is TGTGCCAGCAGCCGGGGAGGGTCCACTGAAGCTTTCTTT. It codes for CASSRGGSTEAFF.

J is TRBJ2-5 and V is TRBV7-2; 14 bases fit TRBD2. The CDR3 spans 17 residues. Germline assignment: CDR1 SGHTA and CDR2 FQGNSA. Trimming took 5 bases from V and 3 from J; bases not matched to a gene: 8. This chain's CDR3 is CASSNPPGLAGEETQYF. The CDR3 DNA is TGTGCCAGCAGCAATCCACCGGGACTAGCGGGGGAAGAGACCCAGTACTTC.

V and J are TRBV6-5 and TRBJ2-4; D gene ambiguous. The CDR3 runs to 11 residues. In germline, CDR1 is MNHEY, CDR2 SVGAGI. V lost 2 bases and J 7 bases, leaving 3 bases between the germline ends. CDR3 sequence reads: CASSYGNIQYF. CDR3 nucleotides: TGTGCCAGCAGTTACGGGAACATTCAGTACTTC.

The chain carries TRBV7-9 and TRBJ2-3, with D hard to call. The CDR3 loop spans 11 amino acids. Germline lookup yields CDR1 SEHNR and CDR2 FQNEAQ (reference sequence). CDR3 residues: CGWDSTDTQYF. CDR3 in DNA: TGTGGCTGGGATTCCACAGATACGCAGTATTTT.

This chain uses TRBV7-9 with TRBJ2-5; 10 nucleotides line up with TRBD1. Germline CDR1 SEHNR, CDR2 FQNEAQ (reference sequence). V shed 5 bases, J shed 5 bases, and the junction held 8 bases outside the gene matches. The CDR3 loop spans 15 amino acids. DNA for the CDR3: TGTGCCAGCAGCCGATTGACAGGGGGCCGGGAGACCCAGTACTTC. This gives the protein CASSRLTGGRETQYF.

This chain uses TRBV19 with TRBJ2-1, with D unresolved. The CDR3 runs 14 residues. V gave up 3 bases and J gave up 6 bases, with 12 bases separating them. In germline, CDR1 is LNHDA, CDR2 SQIVND (reference sequence). The CDR3 nucleotides are TGTGCCAGTAGTATCCTACCATCGAGCAATGAGCAGTTCTTC. Translated, it gives CASSILPSSNEQFF.

The CDR3 nucleotides read TGTGCCAGCAGCCTTGACTACAATGAGCAGTTCTTC. Protein product: CASSLDYNEQFF. The chain uses TRBV2 and TRBJ2-1; D gene uncertain. The germline V gene has CDR1 SNHLY and CDR2 FYNNEI. The CDR3 runs to 12 residues. V lost 6 bases, J lost 3 bases, and 6 bases lay in between. The variable domain in full, completed from reference TRBV2 and TRBJ2-1, reads EPEVTQTPSHQVTQMGQEVILRCVPISNHLYFYWYRQILGQKVEFLVSFYNNEISEKSEIFDDQFSVERPDGSNFTLKIRSTKLEDSAMYFCASSLDYNEQFFGPGTRLTVL.

CDR3 coding DNA: TGTGCCATCAGGGGACAGGCCTACGAGCAGTACTTC. The encoded protein is CAIRGQAYEQYF. The rearrangement links TRBV10-3 to TRBJ2-7; TRBD1 aligns across 8 bases. The germline V gene encodes CDR1 ENHRY and CDR2 SYGVKD. This CDR3 has 12 amino acids. V shed 6 bases, J shed 2 bases, and the junction held 0 bases outside the gene matches.

J is TRBJ1-1 and V is TRBV7-9, with D perhaps TRBD1 (5 bases). With 4 bases removed from V and 5 bases from J, the gap between germline ends came to 14 bases. This CDR3 comprises 14 residues. Germline assignment: CDR1 SEHNR and CDR2 FQNEAQ (reference sequence). Here the CDR3 reads CASSSSGGKTEAFF. For the CDR3, the DNA is TGTGCCAGCAGCTCCTCGGGGGGTAAGACTGAAGCTTTCTTT.

J is TRBJ2-7 and V is TRBV5-1, with D perhaps TRBD2 (5 bases). Looked up from germline, CDR1 is SGHRS and CDR2 is YFSETQ. This CDR3 is built from 15 residues. Trimming removed 1 base from V and 3 bases from J, with 14 bases in between. CDR3 in DNA: TGCGCCAGCAGCTTGAGTAACATAGCGTTCTACGAGCAGTACTTC. Its translation: CASSLSNIAFYEQYF.

This sequence joins TRBV5-1 and TRBJ1-5; TRBD1 matches at 7 bases. The V segment lost 4 bases and the J segment 4 bases; nucleotides outside the gene matches: 5. The CDR3 contains 14 residues. Germline V gives CDR1 SGHRS, CDR2 YFSETQ. In DNA, the CDR3 is TGCGCCAGCAGCCCCGGGACAGCAAATCAGCCCCAGCATTTT. Protein sequence: CASSPGTANQPQHF.

The chain links TRBV7-9 to TRBJ2-1; D possibly corresponds to TRBD2 (7 bases). V was cut by 5 bases and J by 9 bases, with 17 bases left in between. This CDR3 spans 14 amino acids. Per germline, CDR1 SEHNR and CDR2 FQNEAQ (reference sequence). CDR3 loop: CASSPYRGAGEQFF. CDR3 in DNA: TGTGCCAGCAGCCCCTATCGGGGGGCCGGTGAGCAGTTCTTC.

This chain joins TRBV7-9 and TRBJ2-5; TRBD1 agrees at 7 bases. Losses at the gene ends were 5 bases for V and 7 bases for J; bases not matched to a gene: 16. The CDR3 has 16 amino acids. Per the germline V gene, CDR1 is SEHNR and CDR2 is FQNEAQ (reference sequence). The chain's CDR3 is CASSTAGTATRATQYF. The DNA of the CDR3 is TGTGCCAGCAGCACGGCCGGGACAGCGACAAGAGCGACCCAGTACTTC.